This TCR beta chain emerged from a study of T cell responses to AZD1222 COVID-19 vaccine. The table came from immunoSEQ multiplex PCR; TCRdb's copy has only in-frame clones and leaves some out. This table has over 75,000 clones, roughly nine tenths appearing once. Per the germline V gene, CDR1 is SEHNR and CDR2 is FQNEAQ (reference sequence). The CDR3 sequence is 14 residues long. V lost 5 bases and J lost 4, with 12 bases in between. This rearrangement joins TRBV7-9 to TRBJ1-5; D is unresolved. The source material was peripheral blood, sampled on day 0 of AZD1222 vaccination. The clonotype originates from an adult in good health. The CDR3 is CASSPRGTNQPQHF. The CDR3, as DNA: TGTGCCAGCAGCCCGCGGGGAACGAATCAGCCCCAGCATTTT.